The source of this T cell receptor (beta chain) is a study of blood T cell repertoires in COVID-19. About the research overall: The study drew acute and convalescent COVID-19 samples from the United States, Italy and Spain. T cells, B-cell-depleted T cells, or PBMCs supplied cDNA or gDNA.

The authors' processing: Using reference gene primer amplification, nucleated cell counts were estimated. The data were produced by immunoSEQ multiplex PCR, yet TCRdb's version contains in-frame clones alone and is incomplete. Clone size and the V and J calls come from that table; the DNA yielded D and trimming. The sample has fewer than 250,000 clones, roughly 80% seen once; the top ten hold 2.5%. Trimming took 5 bases from V and 0 from J; bases not matched to a gene: 5. CDR1 is KGHDR and CDR2 is SFDVKD in the germline V gene. This CDR3 contains 16 residues. The clonotype originates from a woman aged 40 to 50 with active or convalescent COVID-19. Material: peripheral blood. The chain has TRBV24-1 and TRBJ2-4; 8 nucleotides line up with TRBD1. This CDR3 is CATSAGQDLAKNIQYF. The DNA for the CDR3 is TGTGCCACCAGTGCGGGACAGGACTTAGCCAAAAACATTCAGTACTTC.